Sequencing of this TCR beta chain was carried out in a study of shared clonotypes between healthy human individuals. Clones were read by immunoSEQ multiplex PCR, and TCRdb kept only the in-frame ones, dropping some. In the table there are just over 2,000,000 clones, approximately 95% of which are singletons. Naive CD8 cells lacked CD45RO and underwent positive selection for CCR7, leaving out terminally differentiated effector memory CD45RA+ cells. The CDR3 contains 17 residues. Germline trimming cut 7 bases from V and 2 bases from J; bases unmatched to any gene: 14. Germline V gives CDR1 WNHNN, CDR2 SYGVQD (reference sequence).

The receptor was derived from a young man in good health. J is TRBJ2-3 and V is TRBV10-1, with 8 nucleotides matching TRBD2. Specimen: naive CD8+ T cells sorted from blood. CDR3 sequence: CASTHPVGGRTTDTQYF. DNA for the CDR3: TGCGCCAGCACCCATCCCGTCGGCGGGAGGACCACAGATACGCAGTATTTT.